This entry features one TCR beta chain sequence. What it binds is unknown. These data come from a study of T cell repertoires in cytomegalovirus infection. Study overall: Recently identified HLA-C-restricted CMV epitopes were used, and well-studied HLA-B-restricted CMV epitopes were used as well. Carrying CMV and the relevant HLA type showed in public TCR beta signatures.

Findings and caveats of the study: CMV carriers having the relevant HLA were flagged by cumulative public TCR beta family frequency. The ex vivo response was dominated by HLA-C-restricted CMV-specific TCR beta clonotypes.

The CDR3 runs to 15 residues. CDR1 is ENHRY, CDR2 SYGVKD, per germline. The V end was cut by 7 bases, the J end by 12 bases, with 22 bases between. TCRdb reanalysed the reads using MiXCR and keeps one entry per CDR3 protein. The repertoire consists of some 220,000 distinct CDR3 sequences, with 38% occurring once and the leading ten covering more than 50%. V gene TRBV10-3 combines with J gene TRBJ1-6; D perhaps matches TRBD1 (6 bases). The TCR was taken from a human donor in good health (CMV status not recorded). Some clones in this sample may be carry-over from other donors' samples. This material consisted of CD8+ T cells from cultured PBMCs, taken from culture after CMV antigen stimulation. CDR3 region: CAIKRGDTPQGPLHF. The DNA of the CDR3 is TGTGCCATCAAGCGGGGGGACACGCCACAGGGACCCCTCCACTTT.